The 21 T cell receptor beta chains below come from one sample, sequenced in a study of T cell changes during pregnancy in multiple sclerosis. Generated by immunoSEQ multiplex PCR, the TCRdb table keeps only in-frame clones and is missing some. The table records about 44,000 clones, less than 95% of them present only once. Sequencing used CD4+ T cells from peripheral blood mononuclear cells, obtained in the third trimester of pregnancy. These receptors were collected from a female donor with multiple sclerosis, enrolled in a pregnancy study.

This chain links TRBV5-4 with TRBJ2-1; TRBD2 matches 10 bases. Losses at the gene ends were 3 bases for V and 3 bases for J; bases not matched to a gene: 3. This CDR3 has 15 residues. The germline V gene has CDR1 SGHNT and CDR2 YYREEE (reference sequence). The CDR3 spells CASSSGTSVYNEQFF. The CDR3 region has the DNA TGTGCCAGCAGCTCCGGGACTAGCGTCTACAATGAGCAGTTCTTC.

J is TRBJ1-3 and V is TRBV6-5; 7 bases fit TRBD1. The V and J ends lost 6 bases and 2 bases, in that order; junction bases with no gene match: 4. The CDR3 has 14 residues. Germline V CDR1 and CDR2: MNHEY, SVGAGI. In nucleotides, the CDR3 is TGTGCCAGCAGCGCCAGGGGGACTGGAAACACCATATATTTT. Encoded protein: CASSARGTGNTIYF.

This clone was seen a handful of times. The CDR3 nucleotides read TGTGCCAGCAGCTCCCTGCCTGGGGCTAACACTGAAGCTTTCTTT. Its protein is CASSSLPGANTEAFF. This rearrangement joins TRBV14 to TRBJ1-1, with TRBD1 as a possible D gene (5 bases). With 5 bases removed from V and 2 bases from J, the gap between germline ends came to 15 bases. This CDR3 is 15 amino acids long. Germline assignment: CDR1 SGHDN and CDR2 FVKESK.

The V gene is TRBV19, the J gene TRBJ1-2; 7 nucleotides match TRBD1. The CDR3 extends over 16 amino acids. Per the germline V gene, CDR1 is LNHDA and CDR2 is SQIVND (reference sequence). V dropped 4 bases and J dropped 5; count of bases not matched to a gene: 13. CDR3 DNA: TGTGCCAGTAGTAGAGACCAAGGACAGGCCAGATATGGCTACACCTTC. This translates into CASSRDQGQARYGYTF.

This chain connects TRBV28 to TRBJ1-4; D is perhaps TRBD1 (5 bases). This CDR3 has 19 residues. Trimming removed 3 bases from V and 0 bases from J, with 20 bases in between. Per germline, CDR1 MDHEN and CDR2 SYDVKM. The chain's CDR3 is CASSFGRAYRGATNEKLFF. The CDR3 DNA reads as TGTGCCAGCAGTTTCGGCAGGGCTTATAGGGGTGCAACTAATGAAAAACTGTTTTTT.

The J gene is TRBJ2-5, the V gene TRBV29-1; 11 nucleotides match TRBD1. Germline-derived CDR1 and CDR2 are SQVTM and ANQGSEA. V shed 7 bases and J 4 bases; nucleotides not matched to a gene: 2. This CDR3 spans 12 amino acids. CDR3 amino acids: CSGGQGAETQYF. The CDR3, as DNA: TGCAGCGGCGGACAGGGGGCAGAGACCCAGTACTTC.

This chain links TRBV7-2 with TRBJ2-3; TRBD2 agrees at 9 bases. From germline, CDR1 is SGHTA and CDR2 FQGNSA. The CDR3 spans 14 residues. Unmatched junction bases numbered 7, after V lost 6 bases and J lost 6 bases. CDR3 nucleotide sequence: TGTGCCAGCAGGCGGGGGGGGAGCCTGGATACGCAGTATTTT. Translation gives CASRRGGSLDTQYF. Full variable domain (outside the CDR3, taken from reference TRBV7-2 and TRBJ2-3): GAGVSQSPSNKVTEKGKDVELRCDPISGHTALYWYRQSLGQGLEFLIYFQGNSAPDKSGLPSDRFSAERTGGSVSTLTIQRTQQEDSAVYLCASRRGGSLDTQYFGPGTRLTVL.

The chain employs TRBV5-1 and TRBJ2-7, with 8 positions matching TRBD2. The length of the CDR3 is 13 residues. Per the germline V gene, CDR1 is SGHRS and CDR2 is YFSETQ. Trimming took 2 bases from V and 6 from J; bases not matched to a gene: 4. The CDR3 protein is CASSLGLALEQYF. DNA of the CDR3: TGCGCCAGCAGCTTAGGACTAGCCCTCGAGCAGTACTTC.

V is TRBV27 and J is TRBJ2-7; D may be TRBD1 (5 bases). The CDR3 extends over 16 amino acids. The V and J ends lost 0 bases and 3 bases respectively, with 15 bases between them. CDR1 is MNHEY and CDR2 is SMNVEV in the germline V gene (reference sequence). As DNA, the CDR3 is TGTGCCAGCAGTTTATCGGGGCAGGCGCCCCACTACGAGCAGTACTTC. This codes for CASSLSGQAPHYEQYF.

This chain uses TRBV27 with TRBJ1-4; maybe TRBD1 (6 bases). This CDR3 is built from 14 residues. Germline assignment: CDR1 MNHEY and CDR2 SMNVEV (reference sequence). V lost 10 bases and J lost 5, with 17 bases in between. Here the CDR3 DNA reads TGTGCCACTAGATACCAGGGGCGGAATGAAAAACTGTTTTTT. It yields the protein CATRYQGRNEKLFF.

The chain combines TRBV19 with TRBJ2-1; the D gene is possibly TRBD2 (6 bases). Germline CDR1 is LNHDA and CDR2 is SQIVND (reference sequence). The ends were cut back, 10 bases at V and 3 bases at J, with 16 bases in the middle. This CDR3 has 14 amino acids. CDR3 sequence reads: CATLAGRNYNEQFF. The CDR3 DNA reads as TGTGCCACCCTGGCCGGGAGAAACTACAATGAGCAGTTCTTC.

The rearrangement uses TRBV25-1 and TRBJ2-2, with D possibly being TRBD2 (6 bases). Between the trimmed V and J ends, which lost 8 bases and 4 bases, there was a span of 17 bases. The CDR3 spans 15 residues. The germline V gene encodes CDR1 MGHDK and CDR2 SYGVNS. For the CDR3, the DNA is TGTGCCAGCGGCTGGGCGGGAACTGGCACCGGGGAGCTGTTTTTT. Its protein product is CASGWAGTGTGELFF.

The J gene is TRBJ2-7, the V gene TRBV2; 13 bases line up with TRBD2. The germline V gene encodes CDR1 SNHLY and CDR2 FYNNEI. V gave up 4 bases and J gave up 2 bases; unmatched junction bases: 11. The CDR3 has 18 amino acids. In DNA, the CDR3 is TGTGCCAGCAGTGTTGACAGAAAAGGGACTAGCGGGGCCTACGAGCAGTACTTC. Protein: CASSVDRKGTSGAYEQYF. The full variable domain, in which reference TRBV2 and TRBJ2-7 provide the parts outside the CDR3, is EPEVTQTPSHQVTQMGQEVILRCVPISNHLYFYWYRQILGQKVEFLVSFYNNEISEKSEIFDDQFSVERPDGSNFTLKIRSTKLEDSAMYFCASSVDRKGTSGAYEQYFGPGTRLTVT.

This sequence joins TRBV2 and TRBJ2-2; D is ambiguous. This CDR3 has 13 amino acids. Germline-derived CDR1 and CDR2 are SNHLY and FYNNEI. V lost 8 bases, J lost 4 bases, and 11 bases lay in between. CDR3: CASRSESTGELFF. The CDR3, as DNA: TGTGCCAGCCGATCGGAGAGCACCGGGGAGCTGTTTTTT.

The chain uses TRBV19 and TRBJ2-1; D call uncertain. This CDR3 is built from 12 residues. Looked up from germline, CDR1 is LNHDA and CDR2 is SQIVND (reference sequence). Trimming removed 5 bases at V and 9 bases at J, with 11 bases between. The CDR3, as DNA: TGTGCCAGTAGTGCAATGTTCAGTGAGCAGTTCTTC. Its translation: CASSAMFSEQFF.

The chain has TRBV5-8 and TRBJ1-4; D remains unclear. The germline CDR1 and CDR2 sequences are SGHTS and YDEGEE. The V end lost 2 bases, the J end lost 1 base, and 9 bases lay between the germline ends. The CDR3 is 15 amino acids. CDR3: CASSFGLGTNEKLFF. In DNA, the CDR3 is TGTGCCAGCAGCTTCGGACTAGGAACTAATGAAAAACTGTTTTTT.

The chain combines TRBV6-1 with TRBJ1-4, with 8 positions matching TRBD1. J gave up 8 bases and V 6 bases, and 2 bases lay outside the gene matches. Germline loops: CDR1 MNHNS, CDR2 SASEGT. The CDR3 is 12 residues long. CDR3 region: CASSRTGEKLFF. CDR3 in DNA: TGTGCCAGCAGCCGGACAGGGGAAAAACTGTTTTTT.

The rearrangement links TRBV18 to TRBJ2-1; tentatively, D is TRBD2 (5 bases). The CDR3 totals 15 residues. Germline V gives CDR1 KGHSH, CDR2 LQKENI. Trimming stripped 2 bases from V and 7 bases from J, with 15 bases between. CDR3 sequence (DNA): TGTGCCAGCTCACCAAGACTGGAGTCGGGGAATGAGCAGTTCTTC. Amino acids: CASSPRLESGNEQFF.

The chain uses TRBV19 and TRBJ2-7, with 12 bases aligning to TRBD2. The germline gives CDR1 LNHDA, CDR2 SQIVND (reference sequence). The CDR3 runs 15 residues. V trimming: 2 bases; J trimming: 3 bases; junction bases outside the gene matches: 2. CDR3 sequence reads: CASSITTSGSYEQYF. In DNA form, the CDR3 reads TGTGCCAGTAGTATAACGACTAGCGGGAGCTACGAGCAGTACTTC. Full variable domain (outside the CDR3, taken from reference TRBV19 and TRBJ2-7): DGGITQSPKYLFRKEGQNVTLSCEQNLNHDAMYWYRQDPGQGLRLIYYSQIVNDFQKGDIAEGYSVSREKKESFPLTVTSAQKNPTAFYLCASSITTSGSYEQYFGPGTRLTVT.

This clone was recorded once. The rearrangement uses TRBV11-2 and TRBJ2-3; 13 bases match TRBD2. The germline CDR1 and CDR2 sequences are SGHAT and FQNNGV. The V segment lost 4 bases and the J segment 3 bases; nucleotides outside the gene matches: 4. The CDR3 covers 16 residues. The CDR3 DNA follows: TGTGCCAGCAGCTCACTAGCGGGAGGGACGACAGATACGCAGTATTTT. It codes for CASSSLAGGTTDTQYF.

V is TRBV7-9 and J is TRBJ1-2, with D possibly matching TRBD1 (5 bases). CDR3 length: 15 residues. CDR1 and CDR2 (germline): SEHNR, FQNEAQ (reference sequence). Trimming shortened V by 4 bases and J by 4 bases, and 16 bases separated the two germline ends. The CDR3 sequence is CASSSRGTLPYGYTF. The CDR3 DNA sequence: TGTGCCAGCAGCTCTCGGGGGACCCTCCCCTATGGCTACACCTTC.